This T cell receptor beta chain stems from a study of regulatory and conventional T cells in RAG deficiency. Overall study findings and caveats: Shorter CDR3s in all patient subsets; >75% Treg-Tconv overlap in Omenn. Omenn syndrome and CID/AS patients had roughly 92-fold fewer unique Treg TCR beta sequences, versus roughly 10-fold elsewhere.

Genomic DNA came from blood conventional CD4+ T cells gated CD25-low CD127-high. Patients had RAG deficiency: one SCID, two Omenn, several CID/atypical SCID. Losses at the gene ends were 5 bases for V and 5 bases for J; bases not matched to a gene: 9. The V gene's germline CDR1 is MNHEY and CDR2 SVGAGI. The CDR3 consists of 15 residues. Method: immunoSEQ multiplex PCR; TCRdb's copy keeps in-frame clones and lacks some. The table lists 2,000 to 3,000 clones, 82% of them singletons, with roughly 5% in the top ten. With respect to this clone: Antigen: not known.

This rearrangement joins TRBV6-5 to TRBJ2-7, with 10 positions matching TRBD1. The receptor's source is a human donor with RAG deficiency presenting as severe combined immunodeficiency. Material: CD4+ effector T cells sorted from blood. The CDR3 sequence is CASSRIGTGVHEQYF. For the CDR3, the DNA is TGTGCCAGCAGTCGTATCGGGACAGGGGTGCACGAGCAGTACTTC.